The rows below give T cell receptor beta chains drawn from one sample of a study of blood T cell repertoires in COVID-19. Sequenced by immunoSEQ multiplex PCR; TCRdb stores in-frame clones only, minus some. In the table there are about 200,000 clones, 75% to 90% of which are singletons. Sequencing was carried out using peripheral blood. The receptors were gathered from a human donor in a cohort sampled during active COVID-19. Each CDR3 is given with its conserved first and last residue. D genes are given only for firm matches. Size is stated for part of the rows, as once, few or many counts, or as a class when the clone is expanded.

j_gene,len,d_gene,abundance,v_gene,CDR3aa,CDR3nt
TRBJ2-1,12,-,-,TRBV4-2,CASSQSSNEQFF,TGTGCCAGCAGCCAATCTAGCAATGAGCAGTTCTTC
TRBJ2-7,16,TRBD1,-,TRBV28,CASSSLGQGGAYEQYF,TGTGCCAGCAGTTCCCTCGGACAGGGGGGAGCCTACGAGCAGTACTTC
TRBJ1-3,17,-,-,TRBV9,CASSVAREALTGNTIYF,TGTGCCAGCAGCGTAGCTAGAGAGGCGTTAACTGGAAACACCATATATTTT
TRBJ2-7,11,-,-,TRBV6-5,CASTNYYEQYF,TGTGCCAGCACCAACTACTACGAGCAGTACTTC
TRBJ2-3,14,-,-,TRBV7-9,CASSLQGFTDTQYF,TGTGCCAGCAGCTTACAGGGGTTCACAGATACGCAGTATTTT
TRBJ1-5,15,TRBD1,-,TRBV28,CASNTGGHYNQPQHF,TGTGCCAGCAATACAGGGGGACACTACAATCAGCCCCAGCATTTT
TRBJ1-2,14,-,-,TRBV5-4,CASIQSGRAHGYTF,TGTGCCAGCATTCAAAGTGGGAGGGCGCATGGCTACACCTTC
TRBJ2-7,15,TRBD1,-,TRBV10-3,CAISDPGQGGYEQYF,TGTGCCATCAGTGACCCGGGACAGGGGGGTTACGAGCAGTACTTC
TRBJ2-7,17,-,-,TRBV5-5,CASSLDQSPAIKYEQYF,TGTGCCAGCAGCTTGGATCAGAGCCCAGCGATTAAGTACGAGCAGTACTTC
TRBJ2-7,18,TRBD2,-,TRBV19,CASSIDRLAGGKNYEQYF,TGTGCCAGTAGTATAGACCGACTAGCGGGAGGGAAAAACTACGAGCAGTACTTC
TRBJ1-5,17,TRBD1,-,TRBV19,CASRRQGRTYSNQPQHF,TGTGCCAGTAGACGACAGGGGCGGACTTATAGCAATCAGCCCCAGCATTTT
TRBJ1-4,13,-,-,TRBV29-1,CSVSPIRREKLFF,TGCAGCGTTTCCCCGATACGGCGGGAAAAACTGTTTTTT
TRBJ2-7,14,TRBD1,-,TRBV27,CASSFSAGGYEQYF,TGTGCCAGCAGTTTTTCGGCAGGGGGCTACGAGCAGTACTTC
TRBJ1-5,15,TRBD1,-,TRBV18,CASSLITGGNQPQHF,TGTGCCAGCTCGCTAATCACAGGGGGGAATCAGCCCCAGCATTTT
TRBJ2-4,14,TRBD2,-,TRBV2,CASSQLLAGGPKYF,TGTGCCAGCAGTCAACTCCTAGCGGGAGGGCCGAAGTACTTC
TRBJ1-5,13,-,few,TRBV7-9,CASSIGGSQPQHF,TGTGCCAGCAGCATCGGGGGAAGTCAGCCCCAGCATTTT
TRBJ2-7,11,-,-,TRBV20-1,CSVPGTYEQYF,TGCAGTGTCCCGGGAACCTACGAGCAGTACTTC
TRBJ1-5,13,-,-,TRBV4-2,CASSLDRLDPQHF,TGTGCCAGCAGCCTAGACAGGCTTGACCCCCAGCATTTT
TRBJ2-3,14,-,-,TRBV5-6,CASSLGPGWDTQYF,TGTGCCAGCAGCTTGGGACCAGGATGGGATACGCAGTATTTT
TRBJ1-1,13,-,-,TRBV7-7,CASSREMNTEAFF,TGTGCCAGCTCGAGGGAGATGAACACTGAAGCTTTCTTT
TRBJ1-5,18,TRBD1,-,TRBV19,CASSPRQGRDRGNQPQHF,TGTGCCAGTAGCCCCCGACAGGGCAGGGATAGGGGCAATCAGCCCCAGCATTTT
TRBJ1-2,10,-,-,TRBV19,CASRAYGYTF,TGTGCCAGTAGGGCCTATGGCTACACCTTC
TRBJ1-1,14,TRBD1,few,TRBV28,CASRSTGLNTEAFF,TGTGCCAGCAGGTCGACAGGGTTGAACACTGAAGCTTTCTTT
TRBJ2-7,14,TRBD2,-,TRBV6-6,CASRSSGSTYEQYF,TGTGCCAGCAGAAGTAGCGGGTCCACCTACGAGCAGTACTTC
TRBJ2-5,15,TRBD1,-,TRBV6-5,CASSYGTVTQETQYF,TGTGCCAGCAGTTACGGGACAGTGACCCAAGAGACCCAGTACTTC
TRBJ1-2,17,-,-,TRBV6-2/TRBV6-3,CASSYLPSRGTNYGYTF,TGTGCCAGCAGTTACCTACCTTCCAGGGGTACTAACTATGGCTACACCTTC
TRBJ2-1,16,-,-,TRBV4-3,CASSQDSGTIYNEQFF,TGCGCCAGCAGCCAAGACAGCGGGACAATCTACAATGAGCAGTTCTTC
TRBJ2-3,16,TRBD1,-,TRBV5-1,CASSPRSGQVLDTQYF,TGCGCCAGCAGCCCCAGGAGTGGACAGGTGTTAGATACGCAGTATTTT
TRBJ1-2,15,TRBD1,few,TRBV19,CASSIWGQGDYGYTF,TGTGCCAGTAGCATATGGGGACAGGGGGACTATGGCTACACCTTC
TRBJ2-7,12,-,-,TRBV27,CASSLTAGEQYF,TGTGCCAGCAGTTTAACGGCGGGAGAGCAGTACTTC
TRBJ1-2,13,TRBD1,-,TRBV20-1,CSASRDRGYGYTF,TGCAGTGCTAGTAGGGACAGGGGCTATGGCTACACCTTC
TRBJ2-7,11,-,once,TRBV28,CASGGLNEQYF,TGTGCCAGCGGGGGGTTGAACGAGCAGTACTTC
TRBJ2-3,15,-,-,TRBV24-1,CATPSRASGTDTQYF,TGTGCCACCCCCTCAAGAGCTAGCGGCACAGATACGCAGTATTTT
TRBJ2-2,15,TRBD1,-,TRBV7-2,CASSLGQGHTGELFF,TGTGCCAGCAGCTTAGGACAGGGACACACCGGGGAGCTGTTTTTT
TRBJ2-2,14,-,-,TRBV3-1/TRBV3-2,CASSQSGGTGELFF,TGTGCCAGCAGCCAATCCGGGGGCACCGGGGAGCTGTTTTTT
TRBJ2-3,15,-,-,TRBV5-1,CASSLGRGVRDTQYF,TGCGCCAGCAGCCTTGGCCGCGGGGTTAGGGATACGCAGTATTTT
TRBJ2-5,14,-,-,TRBV5-1,CASSLGAEQETQYF,TGCGCCAGCAGCTTGGGGGCCGAACAAGAGACCCAGTACTTC
TRBJ2-7,16,-,-,TRBV3-1/TRBV3-2,CASSQDGGRAPYEQYF,TGTGCCAGCAGCCAAGATGGGGGCAGGGCCCCCTACGAGCAGTACTTC
TRBJ2-3,16,TRBD2,-,TRBV7-3,CASSPRLAGEADTQYF,TGTGCCAGCAGCCCACGACTAGCGGGAGAGGCAGATACGCAGTATTTT
TRBJ2-6,20,TRBD2,-,TRBV5-1,CASSLASGLARSSGANVLTF,TGCGCCAGCAGCTTGGCTTCCGGACTAGCGAGGAGCTCTGGGGCCAACGTCCTGACTTTC
TRBJ1-4,13,TRBD1,-,TRBV12-3/TRBV12-4,CASSGQVVEKLFF,TGTGCCAGCAGCGGACAGGTAGTAGAAAAACTGTTTTTT
TRBJ1-1,14,-,few,TRBV27,CASSLWDKNTEAFF,TGTGCCAGCAGTTTATGGGACAAGAACACTGAAGCTTTCTTT
TRBJ2-5,14,TRBD1,-,TRBV19,CASSSGTGLKTQYF,TGTGCCAGTAGTTCCGGGACAGGGCTGAAGACCCAGTACTTC
TRBJ2-7,13,-,few,TRBV3-1/TRBV3-2,CASSPHNLYEQYF,TGTGCCAGCAGCCCACACAATTTATACGAGCAGTACTTC
TRBJ1-2,15,-,-,TRBV27,CASSLPPPGRGGYTF,TGTGCCAGCAGTCTACCCCCACCGGGTCGAGGGGGCTACACCTTC
TRBJ2-7,15,TRBD2,-,TRBV7-2,CASTRTGTSRYEQYF,TGTGCCAGCACCCGAACCGGGACTAGCAGGTACGAGCAGTACTTC
TRBJ2-1,13,-,once,TRBV7-7,CASSLMGGNEQFF,TGTGCCAGCAGCTTAATGGGGGGAAATGAGCAGTTCTTC
TRBJ1-5,13,-,once,TRBV28,CASSLYLHQPQHF,TGTGCCAGCAGCCTTTATCTCCATCAGCCCCAGCATTTT
TRBJ2-2,15,TRBD2,-,TRBV25-1,CASSAGLASTGELFF,TGTGCCAGCAGTGCGGGACTAGCGAGCACCGGGGAGCTGTTTTTT
TRBJ1-1,16,TRBD1,-,TRBV3-1/TRBV3-2,CASSQKGTGYTAEAFF,TGTGCCAGCAGCCAAAAAGGGACAGGGTACACCGCTGAAGCTTTCTTT
TRBJ2-1,14,-,-,TRBV27,CASSLGSSYNEQFF,TGTGCCAGCAGTTTAGGGAGCTCCTACAATGAGCAGTTCTTC
TRBJ2-7,13,TRBD1,many,TRBV5-4,CASSPTGSYEQYF,TGTGCCAGCAGCCCGACAGGGTCCTACGAGCAGTACTTC
TRBJ2-7,14,TRBD1,-,TRBV28,CASSPWTGRGEQYF,TGTGCCAGCAGCCCCTGGACAGGCCGTGGGGAGCAGTACTTC
TRBJ1-2,14,-,-,TRBV4-1,CASSQASGDTGYTF,TGCGCCAGCAGCCAAGCGTCCGGGGATACTGGCTACACCTTC
TRBJ2-3,18,TRBD2,-,TRBV4-2,CASSQDATSGLSTDTQYF,TGTGCCAGCAGCCAAGATGCGACTAGCGGACTTAGCACAGATACGCAGTATTTT
TRBJ2-7,17,TRBD2,-,TRBV11-2,CASSFQPLAGSSYEQYF,TGTGCCAGCAGCTTTCAACCGTTAGCGGGATCGTCCTACGAGCAGTACTTC